The 30 T cell receptor beta chains listed next were all sequenced from one sample in a study of tumor-infiltrating lymphocytes in primary liver carcinoma. Unsorted whole blood supplied the RNA, and germline DNA was extracted too. The authors made TCR beta cDNA from around 500 ng total RNA with a constant-region primer. Sequencing libraries for TCR beta derived from three nested multiplex PCR rounds that used slightly modified ARM-PCR. Investigators reported that the first two PCR rounds, at 10 to 11 cycles each, used TRBV1-TRBV30 forward primers with a C-beta reverse primer. A single record per CDR3 protein comes from TCRdb applying MiXCR to the multiplex PCR reads. Here the sample spans some 320,000 distinct CDR3 sequences, about 60% being singletons. Sequencing was done on a sample of peripheral blood. Receptor source: a man aged 35 to 55 with primary liver carcinoma and hepatitis B virus infection.

In the case of this clonotype: A much more abundant neighbour one base away suggests this may be a read error. The rearrangement uses TRBV29-1 and TRBJ2-1, with TRBD2 matching over 11 bases. The CDR3 consists of 15 residues. Germline V gives CDR1 SQVTM, CDR2 ANQGSEA. CDR3 loop: CGGTMGTSGDNEQFF. The CDR3 nucleotides read TGCGGCGGAACAATGGGGACTAGCGGCGACAATGAGCAGTTCTTC.

The DNA for the CDR3 is TGTGCCAGCAGTTATCGGACTTCCGTCAATGAGCAGTTCTTC. It is translated as CASSYRTSVNEQFF. The chain is built from TRBV6-6 and TRBJ2-1; possible D gene TRBD2, 5 bases. Germline V gene sequence: CDR1 MNHNY, CDR2 SVGAGI (reference sequence). V was cut by 3 bases and J by 6 bases, with 12 bases left in between. This CDR3 has 14 amino acids.

This clonotype came up once. At one boundary the junction diverges from the germline segment, which might be a read error. V is TRBV7-3 and J is TRBJ2-7; 10 positions match TRBD2. The CDR3 spans 16 residues. Per the germline V gene, CDR1 is SGHTA and CDR2 is FQGTGA. This CDR3 is CASRLRASGRSGEQYF. The CDR3 region has the DNA TGTGCCAGCAGATTAAGGGCTAGCGGGAGATCAGGGGAGCAGTACTTC.

Notes on this clonotype: A read error is possible here, since a much larger clone lies one base away. J is TRBJ1-5 and V is TRBV5-1, with a possible D match to TRBD2 (6 bases). The J call may be mistaken, given a closer DNA end match to TRBJ2-3. The CDR3 contains 15 residues. Germline lookup yields CDR1 SGHRS and CDR2 YFSETQ. DNA for the CDR3: TGCGCCAGCAGCTTGGTTCCGGGCGGGAACCAGCCCCAGTATTTT. It encodes CASSLVPGGNQPQYF.

This clonotype was recorded at least ten times. The V call is TRBV4-1, the J call TRBJ2-2; D remains ambiguous. This CDR3 is 14 amino acids long. Trimming took off 5 bases at V and 0 bases at J, with 7 bases between the two ends. Looked up from germline, CDR1 is MGHRA and CDR2 is YSYEKL. The CDR3, as DNA: TGCGCCAGCAGCGACATCCCGAACACCGGGGAGCTGTTTTTT. This gives the protein CASSDIPNTGELFF.

This clonotype came up many times. The V and J genes are TRBV6-6 and TRBJ2-5; TRBD1 might be the D (6 bases). Per the germline V gene, CDR1 is MNHNY and CDR2 is SVGAGI (reference sequence). The ends were cut back, 2 bases at V and 2 bases at J, with 15 bases in the middle. This CDR3 is 16 amino acids long. The CDR3 sequence: CASSYPIGDRQETQYF. The CDR3 DNA reads as TGTGCCAGCAGTTACCCGATTGGAGACAGGCAAGAGACCCAGTACTTC.

As for this clonotype: Mismatch with germline at one junction end may stem from a read error. The chain links TRBV11-2 to TRBJ1-2; D perhaps matches TRBD1 (6 bases). This CDR3 contains 14 residues. Germline V gene sequence: CDR1 SGHAT, CDR2 FQNNGV. This chain's CDR3 is CASSLVTGGDSYTF. CDR3 in DNA: TGTGCCAGCAGTTTAGTGACGGGGGGCGATAGCTACACCTTC. Combining the CDR3 with reference TRBV11-2 and TRBJ1-2 gives the whole variable domain EAGVAQSPRYKIIEKRQSVAFWCNPISGHATLYWYQQILGQGPKLLIQFQNNGVVDDSQLPKDRFSAERLKGVDSTLKIQPAKLEDSAVYLCASSLVTGGDSYTFGSGTRLTVV.

About this clonotype itself: A much larger clone lies one base from this, so it may be a read error. The genes are TRBV6-1 and TRBJ1-3; D gene ambiguous. Per germline, CDR1 MNHNS and CDR2 SASEGT. The V end lost 8 bases, the J end lost 0 bases, and 17 bases lay between the germline ends. The CDR3 runs to 16 residues. DNA of the CDR3: TGTGCCAGCTCTAAAGACGCTGGGGTCTCTGGAAACACCATATATTTT. It yields the protein CASSKDAGVSGNTIYF.

The gene calls are TRBV4-2 and TRBJ2-5; 7 bases line up with TRBD1. This CDR3 has 15 amino acids. CDR1 is LGHNA, CDR2 YNFKEQ, per germline. The ends lost 5 bases at V and 5 bases at J; junction bases unmatched: 11. CDR3 in DNA: TGTGCCAGCAGCAGAGGATTTGACAGGGCGGAGACCCAGTACTTC. This codes for CASSRGFDRAETQYF.

This clonotype has only one observation. Given a much more abundant clone one base away, this may be a read error. The conserved phenylalanine or tryptophan normally closing the CDR3 is absent here, so this likely arose from a read error. The rearrangement links TRBV6-6 to TRBJ1-1; D is undetermined. The CDR3 has 16 amino acids. Germline lookup yields CDR1 MNHNY and CDR2 SVGAGI (reference sequence). The germline V and J ends were trimmed by 5 bases and 4 bases, with 20 bases remaining between them. The CDR3 bases are TGTGCCAGCAGTCCACTTCGGGGATCCTTGGGCACTGAAGCTTTCCTT. Protein product: CASSPLRGSLGTEAFL.

A note on this clonotype: A much larger clone lies one base from this, so it may be a read error. V usage is TRBV30 and J usage is TRBJ2-3, with 8 bases that match TRBD2. The CDR3 runs 13 residues. The V gene's germline CDR1 is GTSNPN and CDR2 SVGIG (reference sequence). CDR3 in DNA: TGTGTCTACCAAACTAGCGGTAGGAATACGCAGTATTTT. It specifies CVYQTSGRNTQYF.

The V call is TRBV11-1, the J call TRBJ2-1; D unclear. This CDR3 region has 16 residues. Trimming took 4 bases from V and 16 from J, leaving 29 bases between them. Germline loops: CDR1 SGHAT, CDR2 FQDESV (reference sequence). The DNA of the CDR3 is TGTGCCAGCAGCTCCTCCTCTGTCATCTCCTACAATGGGCACTTCTTC. The encoded protein is CASSSSSVISYNGHFF.

Points on this clonotype: A much larger clonotype is one base distant, so this may be a read error. The chain links TRBV6-1 to TRBJ2-5; TRBD1 agrees at 11 bases. Germline CDR1 is MNHNS and CDR2 is SASEGT. This CDR3 contains 17 residues. The V gene end was trimmed by 0 bases and the J gene end by 3 bases; junction bases not matched to a gene: 6. CDR3 sequence: CASSEAHRTGGKETQYF. The CDR3 coding sequence is TGTGCCAGCAGTGAAGCGCATCGGACAGGGGGCAAAGAGACCCAGTACTTC.

This clonotype was detected ten times or more. The V call is TRBV29-1, the J call TRBJ2-3; TRBD2 agrees at 10 bases. Per germline, CDR1 SQVTM and CDR2 ANQGSEA. The CDR3 runs to 16 residues. V shed 5 bases and J 3 bases; nucleotides not matched to a gene: 11. CDR3 in amino acids: CSVPYPSGRETDTQYF. For the CDR3, the DNA is TGCAGCGTTCCCTATCCTAGCGGGAGAGAGACAGATACGCAGTATTTT.

The J gene is TRBJ2-4, the V gene TRBV5-1, with 11 nucleotides matching TRBD1. Germline V gene lookup returns CDR1 SGHRS and CDR2 YFSETQ. This CDR3 region has 15 residues. The V gene end was trimmed by 5 bases and the J gene end by 8 bases; junction bases not matched to a gene: 9. This chain's CDR3 is CASSSSGQGVDIQYF. The CDR3 DNA follows: TGCGCCAGCAGTTCCTCGGGACAGGGGGTGGACATTCAGTACTTC.

On this clonotype: A much larger clonotype is one base distant, so this may be a read error. The chain recombines TRBV6-1 with TRBJ2-4, with D hard to call. This CDR3 is 13 amino acids long. Trimming removed 6 bases at V and 2 bases at J, with 8 bases between. Germline V gene data show CDR1 as MNHNS and CDR2 as SASEGT. The DNA for the CDR3 is TGTGCCAGCAGGGAACAGACCAAAAACATTCAGTACTTC. Translation gives CASREQTKNIQYF.

On this clonotype itself: A much larger clone differs from this one at a single base, so this may be a read error. CDR3 nucleotide sequence: TGTGCCAGCAGTTACGCGGGGATCGGGAACACTGACGCTTTCTTT. It encodes CASSYAGIGNTDAFF. V is TRBV6-5 and J is TRBJ1-1; no clear D. Germline CDR1 MNHEY, CDR2 SVGAGI. This CDR3 is 15 amino acids long.

A word on this clonotype: The junction does not match germline at one end; this may be a read error. The genes are TRBV5-1 and TRBJ1-1, with D hard to call. This CDR3 has 15 amino acids. Per the germline V gene, CDR1 is SGHRS and CDR2 is YFSETQ. The CDR3 here is CSSRLGENKNTEAFF. In DNA, the CDR3 is TGCTCCAGCAGGCTCGGAGAGAACAAGAACACTGAAGCTTTCTTT.

The chain has TRBV13 and TRBJ2-1, with 11 bases identical to TRBD2. The length of the CDR3 is 13 residues. CDR1 is PRHDT, CDR2 FYEKMQ, per germline (reference sequence). V gave up 8 bases and J gave up 15 bases; unmatched junction bases: 12. This CDR3 reads CASCPQLAGDMFF. The DNA of the CDR3 is TGTGCCAGCTGCCCACAACTAGCGGGGGATATGTTCTTC. The variable domain in full, completed from reference TRBV13 and TRBJ2-1, reads AAGVIQSPRHLIKEKRETATLKCYPIPRHDTVYWYQQGPGQDPQFLISFYEKMQSDKGSIPDRFSAQQFSDYHSELNMSSLELGDSALYFCASCPQLAGDMFFGPGTRLTVL.

Comment on this clonotype: A much larger clone differs by one base, so this may be a read error. This sequence joins TRBV6-2 or TRBV6-3 and TRBJ2-7, with 7 bases fitting TRBD2. CDR3 size: 14 residues. Per germline, CDR1 MNHEY and CDR2 SVGEGT. DNA for the CDR3: TGTGACAGCATGGGGGAGGGAGCCTCCCCGGAGCAGTACTTC. Translated: CDSMGEGASPEQYF.

The V gene is TRBV7-8, the J gene TRBJ2-5, with a possible D match to TRBD2 (6 bases). CDR3 size: 15 residues. From germline, CDR1 is SGHVS and CDR2 FQNEAQ. Trimming removed 5 bases from V and 5 bases from J, with 18 bases in between. The CDR3 DNA sequence: TGTGCCAGCAGCCCCCTGGGGCGGGGCGTGGAGACCCAGTACTTC. Protein: CASSPLGRGVETQYF.

Remarks on this clonotype: This may be a read error: a much more frequent sequence differs by one nucleotide. This chain joins TRBV6-1 and TRBJ2-1; 8 bases are shared with TRBD2. J was trimmed by 6 bases and V by 8 bases; bases with no gene match: 6. Germline values: CDR1 MNHNS, CDR2 SASEGT. This CDR3 is 13 amino acids long. The CDR3 DNA follows: TGTGCCAGCGTACTAGCGGCAATCAATGAGCAGTTCTTC. Encoded protein: CASVLAAINEQFF.

On this clonotype: Possible read error: a much larger clone is one base away. The rearrangement links TRBV4-2 to TRBJ1-2; D unresolved. This CDR3 region has 15 residues. CDR1 and CDR2 (germline): LGHNA, YNFKEQ. Trimming stripped 7 bases from V and 8 bases from J, with 23 bases between. Here the CDR3 DNA reads TGTGCCAGCAACCAGGAAGTAATCGGGGTGGGCGGCTACACCTTC. Translating it yields CASNQEVIGVGGYTF.

Turning to this clonotype: A much larger clone lies one base from this, so it may be a read error. No conserved phenylalanine or tryptophan is present at the end of the CDR3, so a read error is the likely explanation. The chain recombines TRBV5-1 with TRBJ2-1, with D unresolved. CDR3 size: 11 residues. The V and J ends lost 4 bases and 10 bases respectively, with 9 bases between them. Per germline, CDR1 SGHRS and CDR2 YFSETQ. The CDR3 loop is CASSREGEQFS. DNA for the CDR3: TGCGCCAGCAGCCGCGAAGGCGAGCAGTTCTCC.

The CDR3 sequence is CASSSPTDLGNEQFF. The CDR3 DNA reads TGTGCCAGCAGTTCCCCTACAGATCTAGGCAATGAGCAGTTCTTC. The chain joins TRBV6-6 to TRBJ2-1; D is ambiguous. In germline, CDR1 is MNHNY, CDR2 SVGAGI (reference sequence). CDR3 size: 15 residues. The ends were cut back, 4 bases at V and 6 bases at J, with 16 bases in the middle.

To note about this clonotype: The CDR3 does not end in the conserved phenylalanine or tryptophan, so this is likely a read error. The chain uses TRBV24-1 and TRBJ2-1; D is uncertain. This CDR3 has 14 residues. Germline V gene sequence: CDR1 KGHDR, CDR2 SFDVKD. The CDR3 spells CATSDRYSCNEQFY. The CDR3 nucleotides read TGTGCCACCAGTGATCGCTATTCCTGCAATGAGCAGTTCTAC.

As concerns this clonotype: The CDR3 ends on some other residue instead of the conserved phenylalanine or tryptophan, so this is likely a read error. This sequence joins TRBV7-8 and TRBJ1-5; 10 bases align to TRBD1. The V segment lost 5 bases and the J segment 4 bases; nucleotides outside the gene matches: 2. The CDR3 runs 14 residues. Germline values: CDR1 SGHVS, CDR2 FQNEAQ. This CDR3 is CASSPGQGNQPQHI. The CDR3 bases are TGTGCCAGCAGCCCGGGACAGGGGAATCAGCCCCAGCATATT.

V usage is TRBV5-1 and J usage is TRBJ2-3, with D unresolved. Germline V gene data show CDR1 as SGHRS and CDR2 as YFSETQ. The CDR3 is 14 residues long. Trimming left V 0 bases short and J 2 bases short, with 7 bases between. CDR3 region: CASSLGDYTDTQYF. As DNA, the CDR3 is TGCGCCAGCAGCTTGGGCGATTACACAGATACGCAGTATTTT.

J is TRBJ2-7 and V is TRBV6-2 or TRBV6-3, with D possibly being TRBD2 (5 bases). V was pared by 5 bases and J by 3 bases, with 17 bases between. The CDR3 has 15 amino acids. Germline V gives CDR1 MNHEY, CDR2 SVGEGT. CDR3 DNA: TGTGCCAGCAGTCACGCGGCGGGTACGGACTACGAGCAGTACTTC. Amino acids: CASSHAAGTDYEQYF.

There are many counts of this clonotype. The chain combines TRBV4-1 with TRBJ2-7; D is perhaps TRBD2 (5 bases). The length of the CDR3 is 16 residues. V lost 5 bases, J lost 2 bases, and 19 bases lay in between. Germline CDR1 MGHRA, CDR2 YSYEKL. The CDR3 nucleotides are TGCGCCAGCAGCGATCTTTCGGACTTTGGAGCCTACGAGCAGTACTTC. It encodes CASSDLSDFGAYEQYF.